A single sample is the source of the 9 T cell receptor beta chains below, sequenced in a study of blood T cell repertoires in COVID-19. Generated by immunoSEQ multiplex PCR, the TCRdb table keeps only in-frame clones and is missing some. The table shows 250,000 to 350,000 clones, with 87% occurring only once. What was sequenced was peripheral blood. These receptors originate from a woman aged 50 to 65 who had recovered from COVID-19.

The CDR3 coding sequence is TGTGCCAGCAGTATCCCCGGTCAGCCCCAGCATTTT. It specifies CASSIPGQPQHF. The rearrangement joins TRBV2 to TRBJ1-5; D is uncertain. Germline lookup yields CDR1 SNHLY and CDR2 FYNNEI. Trimming took 5 bases from V and 6 from J, leaving 8 bases between them. The CDR3 covers 12 residues. Combining the CDR3 with reference TRBV2 and TRBJ1-5 gives the whole variable domain EPEVTQTPSHQVTQMGQEVILRCVPISNHLYFYWYRQILGQKVEFLVSFYNNEISEKSEIFDDQFSVERPDGSNFTLKIRSTKLEDSAMYFCASSIPGQPQHFGDGTRLSIL.

The CDR3 DNA reads TGTGCCAGCAGCGTACCAGGGGGTTCAGCTGAAGCTTTCTTT. As protein: CASSVPGGSAEAFF. The chain combines TRBV3-1 (or the pseudogene TRBV3-2) with TRBJ1-1; 7 nucleotides line up with TRBD1. The germline gives CDR1 LGHDT, CDR2 YNNKEL (reference sequence). V dropped 5 bases and J dropped 6; count of bases not matched to a gene: 9. The CDR3 length is 14 residues.

This clone was recorded a few times. The gene calls are TRBV28 and TRBJ2-7, with 8 positions matching TRBD2. Germline CDR1 is MDHEN and CDR2 is SYDVKM. V trimming: 5 bases; J trimming: 3 bases; junction bases outside the gene matches: 6. The CDR3 runs 14 residues. CDR3 sequence reads: CASSPGGALYEQYF. Here the CDR3 DNA reads TGTGCCAGCAGTCCCGGGGGGGCCCTCTACGAGCAGTACTTC. Supplemented by reference TRBV28 and TRBJ2-7, the full variable domain reads DVKVTQSSRYLVKRTGEKVFLECVQDMDHENMFWYRQDPGLGLRLIYFSYDVKMKEKGDIPEGYSVSREKKERFSLILESASTNQTSMYLCASSPGGALYEQYFGPGTRLTVT.

J is TRBJ2-5 and V is TRBV11-2; D remains ambiguous. Trimming stripped 5 bases from V and 7 bases from J, with 14 bases between. This CDR3 spans 13 amino acids. The V gene's germline CDR1 is SGHAT and CDR2 FQNNGV. Here the CDR3 reads CASSPRLGWTQYF. DNA for the CDR3: TGTGCCAGCAGCCCACGCCTCGGTTGGACCCAGTACTTC.

This clone appeared a single time. The genes are TRBV7-9 and TRBJ2-1; TRBD1 might be the D (6 bases). The CDR3 is made up of 15 amino acids. V was trimmed by 4 bases and J by 7 bases, leaving 17 bases between them. Germline V lookup: CDR1 SEHNR, CDR2 FQNEAQ (reference sequence). The CDR3 DNA reads as TGTGCCAGCAGCTCTAATACACAGGGATTTAATGAGCAGTTCTTC. Residues: CASSSNTQGFNEQFF.

In this sample, this clone is medium-sized. Different DNA sequences within this sample yield the same CDR3. This rearrangement joins TRBV19 to TRBJ2-1; the D gene is possibly TRBD2 (6 bases). The V end was cut by 8 bases, the J end by 10 bases, with 9 bases between. CDR1 and CDR2 from the germline V gene are LNHDA and SQIVND (reference sequence). This CDR3 region has 10 residues. The CDR3 is CASEGGEQFF. DNA for the CDR3: TGTGCCAGTGAAGGAGGGGAGCAGTTCTTC.

This clone was observed once. This rearrangement joins TRBV10-2 to TRBJ2-5; 11 nucleotides agree with TRBD2. Losses at the gene ends were 6 bases for V and 2 bases for J; bases not matched to a gene: 8. Germline CDR1 reads WSHSY; CDR2 reads SAAADI. The CDR3 contains 16 residues. The CDR3 is CASRGWLAGGQETQYF. CDR3 bases: TGCGCCAGCAGGGGCTGGCTAGCGGGGGGTCAAGAGACCCAGTACTTC.

V is TRBV11-2 and J is TRBJ2-7; D possibly corresponds to TRBD1 (5 bases). This CDR3 is built from 14 residues. CDR1 is SGHAT and CDR2 is FQNNGV in the germline V gene. Trimming pared 1 base from V and 0 bases from J, leaving 7 bases between. CDR3 amino acids: CASSLGRGSYEQYF. The CDR3 DNA sequence: TGTGCCAGCAGCTTAGGAAGGGGCTCCTACGAGCAGTACTTC. Filled out from reference TRBV11-2 and TRBJ2-7, the complete variable domain reads EAGVAQSPRYKIIEKRQSVAFWCNPISGHATLYWYQQILGQGPKLLIQFQNNGVVDDSQLPKDRFSAERLKGVDSTLKIQPAKLEDSAVYLCASSLGRGSYEQYFGPGTRLTVT.

In this sample, this clone turned up once. The same CDR3 can be traced to other DNA sequences in this sample. The chain employs TRBV6-5 and TRBJ2-7, with D uncertain. Germline V gene sequence: CDR1 MNHEY, CDR2 SVGAGI. V was shortened by 3 bases and J by 4 bases, with 13 bases between the two germline ends. The CDR3 has 14 amino acids. The CDR3 sequence: CASSYRTGGYEQYF. CDR3 DNA sequence: TGTGCCAGCAGTTATCGAACGGGTGGTTACGAGCAGTACTTC.